Below, one T cell receptor (beta chain) is given with its context. No antigen is known for it. This CDR3 contains 17 residues. Trimming pared 0 bases from V and 2 bases from J, leaving 14 bases between. Germline values: CDR1 WSHSY, CDR2 SAAADI. These data originate in a study of identical twins. Each CDR3 protein gets one entry after TCRdb re-called the 5' RACE reads with MiXCR. There are just over 500,000 distinct CDR3 sequences in the sample; 20% to 25% occur only once, and 0.91% lies in the top ten. Notes on the study in general: Zero-insertion analyses might be partly confounded by invariant T cells like MAIT and iNKT.

Separately, the same data were catalogued under a study of T cells expressing NK-cell markers.

The TCR comes from a woman aged 18-29 years in good health. This chain uses TRBV10-2 with TRBJ2-1; the D gene could be TRBD1 or TRBD2 (6 bases each). What was sequenced was CD4+ T cells sorted from blood. CDR3 coding DNA: TGCGCCAGCAGTGAGTCGCCTCGGGGGCGCCCCTACAATGAGCAGTTCTTC. Its translation is CASSESPRGRPYNEQFF.